This T cell receptor beta chain was sequenced during a study of T cell responses to AZD1222 COVID-19 vaccine. The repertoire was sequenced with immunoSEQ multiplex PCR; TCRdb's copy has only in-frame clones and lacks some. The sample lists some 200,000 clones, approximately 91% occurring once. Germline assignment: CDR1 MNHEY and CDR2 SMNVEV (reference sequence). The CDR3 length is 15 residues. V lost 5 bases, J lost 1 base, and 14 bases lay in between. The chain uses TRBV27 and TRBJ1-1; weak D call: TRBD1 (6 bases). The receptor's source is an adult who received the AZD1222 COVID-19 vaccine. Material: peripheral blood, obtained 28 days after the second AZD1222 dose. The CDR3 sequence: CASSLLGRGNTEAFF. In DNA, the CDR3 is TGTGCCAGCAGTCTCTTGGGCAGGGGGAACACTGAAGCTTTCTTT.